Below, one T cell receptor (beta chain) is given with its context. As every portion of the isolated RNA was reverse transcribed, the sequencing read expressed TCRB transcripts. Assay used: immunoSEQ multiplex PCR; TCRdb lists only in-frame clones, some missing. This sample carries under 550,000 clones, roughly 11% of them seen once, and the ten largest clones take about 0.045%. The data derive from a study of beta chain features in type 1 diabetes. CDR3 length equals 15 residues. V was clipped by 5 bases and J by 5 bases; unmatched bases: 8. Germline loops: CDR1 MNHEY, CDR2 SMNVEV (reference sequence).

The V gene is TRBV27, the J gene TRBJ2-3, with 9 bases matching TRBD1. This clonotype was sampled from a young woman in good health. Sequencing was carried out using naive CD4+ T cells from blood. The CDR3 region is CASSASGTGLDTQYF. CDR3 nucleotides: TGTGCCAGCAGTGCCTCCGGGACAGGGTTAGATACGCAGTATTTT.